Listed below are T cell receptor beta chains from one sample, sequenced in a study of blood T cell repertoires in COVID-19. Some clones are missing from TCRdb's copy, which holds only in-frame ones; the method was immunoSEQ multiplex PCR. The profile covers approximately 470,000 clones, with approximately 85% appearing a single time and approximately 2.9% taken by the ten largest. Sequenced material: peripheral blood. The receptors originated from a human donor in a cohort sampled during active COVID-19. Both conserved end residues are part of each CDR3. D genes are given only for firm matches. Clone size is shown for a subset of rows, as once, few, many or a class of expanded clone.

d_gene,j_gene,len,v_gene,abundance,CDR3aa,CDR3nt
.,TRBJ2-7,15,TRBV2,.,CASTSQGEVLYEQYF,TGTGCCAGCACGTCCCAAGGAGAAGTATTGTACGAGCAGTACTTC
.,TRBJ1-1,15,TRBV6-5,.,CASSYSAGVLTEAFF,TGTGCCAGCAGTTACTCCGCAGGGGTGCTCACTGAAGCTTTCTTT
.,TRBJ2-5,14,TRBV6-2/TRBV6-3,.,CASRPTAIQETQYF,TGTGCCAGCAGACCTACAGCAATCCAAGAGACCCAGTACTTC
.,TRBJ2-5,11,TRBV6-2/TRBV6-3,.,CASSTQETQYF,TGTGCCAGCAGTACTCAAGAGACCCAGTACTTC
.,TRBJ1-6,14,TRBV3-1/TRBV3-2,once,CASSRTAKDSPLHF,TGTGCCAGCAGCCGGACAGCCAAGGATTCACCCCTCCACTTT
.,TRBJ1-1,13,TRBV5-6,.,CASSKFESFGAFF,TGTGCCAGCAGCAAATTCGAGAGTTTCGGAGCTTTCTTT
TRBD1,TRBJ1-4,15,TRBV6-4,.,CASSDSGTGIEKLFF,TGTGCCAGCAGTGATTCCGGGACAGGCATCGAAAAACTGTTTTTT
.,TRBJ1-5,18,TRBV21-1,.,CASSKAETGRLSNQPQHF,TGTGCCAGCAGCAAAGCGGAGACAGGGCGATTAAGCAATCAGCCCCAGCATTTT
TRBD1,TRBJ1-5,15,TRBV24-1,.,CATSDPGQGLGPQHF,TGTGCCACCAGTGACCCCGGACAGGGCTTGGGGCCCCAGCATTTT
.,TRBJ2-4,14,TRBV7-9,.,CASSSTLAKNIQYF,TGTGCCAGCAGCTCGACTTTAGCCAAAAACATTCAGTACTTC
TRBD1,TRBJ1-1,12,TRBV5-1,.,CASSRRTGRAFF,TGCGCCAGCAGCCGAAGGACAGGCCGAGCTTTCTTT
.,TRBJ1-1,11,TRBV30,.,CASTRDTEAFF,TGTGCCTCTACGAGGGACACTGAAGCTTTCTTT
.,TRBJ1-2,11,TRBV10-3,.,CAISRDYGYTF,TGTGCCATCAGCCGGGACTATGGCTACACCTTC
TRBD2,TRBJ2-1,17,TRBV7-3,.,CASSHPGLAGGDNEQFF,TGTGCCAGCAGCCATCCCGGACTAGCGGGAGGAGACAATGAGCAGTTCTTC
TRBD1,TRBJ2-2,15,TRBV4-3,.,CASSRRTGETGELFF,TGCGCCAGCAGCCGACGGACAGGGGAGACCGGGGAGCTGTTTTTT
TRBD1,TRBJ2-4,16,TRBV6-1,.,CASSEGQGPPYDIQYF,TGTGCCAGCAGTGAGGGACAGGGGCCGCCATATGACATTCAGTACTTC
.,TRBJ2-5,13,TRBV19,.,CASSTQGGETQYF,TGTGCCAGTAGTACACAGGGTGGAGAGACCCAGTACTTC
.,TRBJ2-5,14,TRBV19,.,CASSIVGGQETQYF,TGTGCCAGTAGTATAGTAGGGGGTCAAGAGACCCAGTACTTC
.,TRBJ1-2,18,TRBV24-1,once,CATSDLFGTPTSRYGYTF,TGTGCCACCAGTGATTTGTTCGGGACACCGACTTCCAGATATGGCTACACCTTC
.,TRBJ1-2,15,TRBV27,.,CASSPRQKPNYGYTF,TGTGCCAGCAGTCCCCGACAGAAACCTAACTATGGCTACACCTTC
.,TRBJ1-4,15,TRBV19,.,CASSVQVVAGEKLFF,TGTGCCAGTAGTGTACAGGTTGTTGCTGGCGAAAAACTGTTTTTT
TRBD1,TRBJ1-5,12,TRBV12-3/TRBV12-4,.,CASSFYRGPQHF,TGTGCCAGCAGTTTCTACAGGGGGCCCCAGCATTTT
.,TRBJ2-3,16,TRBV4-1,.,CASAPTLAGGTGTQYF,TGCGCCAGCGCACCGACTTTAGCCGGGGGTACTGGTACGCAGTATTTT
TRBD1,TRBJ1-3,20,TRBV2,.,CASSSFDRVEEMDSGNTIYF,TGTGCCAGCAGTTCCTTCGACAGGGTGGAGGAGATGGACTCTGGAAACACCATATATTTT
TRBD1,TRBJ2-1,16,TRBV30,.,CAWRRRSGTGGNEQFF,TGTGCCTGGAGGAGGCGTTCCGGGACAGGGGGGAATGAGCAGTTCTTC
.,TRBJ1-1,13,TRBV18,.,CASSQGLETEAFF,TGTGCCAGCTCGCAGGGTTTGGAGACTGAAGCTTTCTTT
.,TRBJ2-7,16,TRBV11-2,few,CASSLGPSGRTYEQYF,TGTGCCAGCAGCTTAGGGCCCAGCGGACGTACCTACGAGCAGTACTTC
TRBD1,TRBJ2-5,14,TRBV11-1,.,CASTTSGGAETQYF,TGTGCCAGCACCACCTCAGGGGGAGCTGAGACCCAGTACTTC
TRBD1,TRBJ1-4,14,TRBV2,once,CASRLQGVGEKLFF,TGTGCCAGCAGATTACAGGGGGTAGGCGAAAAACTGTTTTTT
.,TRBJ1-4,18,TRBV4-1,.,CASSHTPGGRGRNEKLFF,TGCGCCAGCAGCCACACCCCCGGGGGGCGCGGTAGGAATGAAAAACTGTTTTTT
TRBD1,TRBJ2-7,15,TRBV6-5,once,CASSLGQGIPYEQYF,TGTGCCAGCAGTTTAGGACAGGGGATACCCTACGAGCAGTACTTC
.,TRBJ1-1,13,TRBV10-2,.,CASSERGITEAFF,TGCGCCAGCAGTGAGCGGGGGATCACTGAAGCTTTCTTT
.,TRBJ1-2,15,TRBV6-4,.,CASSDSFGQPYGYTF,TGTGCCAGCAGTGACTCGTTTGGGCAGCCCTATGGCTACACCTTC
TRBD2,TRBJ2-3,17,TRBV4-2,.,CASSTQSGTSGTDTQYF,TGTGCCAGCAGCACCCAATCCGGGACTAGCGGCACAGATACGCAGTATTTT
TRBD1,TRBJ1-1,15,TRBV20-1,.,CSASGTGGVNTEAFF,TGCAGTGCTAGTGGGACAGGGGGCGTGAACACTGAAGCTTTCTTT
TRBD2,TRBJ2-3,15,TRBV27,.,CASSFVAGLKDTQYF,TGTGCCAGCAGTTTCGTAGCGGGGCTCAAAGATACGCAGTATTTT
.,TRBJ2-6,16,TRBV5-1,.,CASSFGPISGANVLTF,TGCGCCAGCAGCTTCGGTCCGATCTCTGGGGCCAACGTCCTGACTTTC
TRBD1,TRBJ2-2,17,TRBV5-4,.,CASSPLRGGLNTGELFF,TGTGCCAGCAGCCCCCTTCGAGGGGGCCTGAACACCGGGGAGCTGTTTTTT
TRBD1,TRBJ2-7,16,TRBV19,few,CASSNAKGGNSYEQYF,TGTGCCAGTAGTAACGCCAAAGGGGGCAATAGCTACGAGCAGTACTTC
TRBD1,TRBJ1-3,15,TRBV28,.,CASSPDRAIGDTIYF,TGTGCCAGCAGTCCTGACAGGGCGATTGGGGACACCATATATTTT
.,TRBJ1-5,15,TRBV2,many,CASSDAPGGNQPQHF,TGTGCCAGCAGTGATGCACCAGGGGGCAATCAGCCCCAGCATTTT